These 11 T cell receptor beta chains came from one sample sequenced in a study of blood T cells in healthy people across ages. A J-beta primer mix and a sample-barcoded 5' primer were used in a second PCR of about 6 to 12 cycles. TCRdb re-analysed the 5' RACE reads in MiXCR, keeping a single row per CDR3 protein. There are about 930,000 distinct CDR3 sequences in the sample; 25% to 35% occur only once, and roughly a tenth lies in the top ten. These records were also assigned to another study, of T cells of mothers and their children.

Input material: blood. Receptors were obtained from a woman aged 40 to 50 in good health.

There are many counts of this clonotype. The chain joins TRBV7-2 to TRBJ1-5; 8 nucleotides match TRBD1. Germline V gives CDR1 SGHTA, CDR2 FQGNSA. J lost 7 bases, V lost 6 bases, and 8 bases had no gene match. This CDR3 is 14 amino acids long. CDR3 region: CASSSRQGNQPQHF. The CDR3 DNA reads as TGTGCCAGCAGTTCCCGACAGGGGAACCAGCCCCAGCATTTT. The full variable domain, with the rest looked up from reference TRBV7-2 and TRBJ1-5, is GAGVSQSPSNKVTEKGKDVELRCDPISGHTALYWYRQSLGQGLEFLIYFQGNSAPDKSGLPSDRFSAERTGGSVSTLTIQRTQQEDSAVYLCASSSRQGNQPQHFGDGTRLSIL.

Note on this clonotype: Possible read error: a much larger clone is one base away. The rearrangement joins TRBV7-3 to TRBJ2-5, with no clear D. Germline lookup yields CDR1 SGHTA and CDR2 FQGTGA. This CDR3 region has 14 residues. The V end lost 5 bases, the J end lost 4 bases, and 14 bases lay between the germline ends. The chain's CDR3 is CASSPGLNGETQYF. CDR3 bases: TGTGCCAGCAGCCCAGGCTTAAATGGAGAGACCCAGTACTTC. Supplemented by reference TRBV7-3 and TRBJ2-5, the full variable domain reads GAGVSQTPSNKVTEKGKYVELRCDPISGHTALYWYRQSLGQGPEFLIYFQGTGAADDSGLPNDRFFAVRPEGSVSTLKIQRTERGDSAVYLCASSPGLNGETQYFGPGTRLLVL.

This clonotype was counted at least ten times. The chain is built from TRBV12-3 or TRBV12-4 and TRBJ1-1, with D perhaps matching TRBD1 (5 bases). The CDR3 is 13 residues long. Trimming stripped 6 bases from V and 3 bases from J, with 11 bases between. CDR3 sequence reads: CASRTDFDTEAFF. CDR3 DNA: TGTGCCAGCAGGACAGATTTCGACACTGAAGCTTTCTTT.

This chain uses TRBV12-3 or TRBV12-4 with TRBJ2-3; no firm D call. The CDR3 contains 14 residues. The ends were cut back, 5 bases at V and 5 bases at J, with 14 bases in the middle. The CDR3 loop is CASSPLGGKDTQYF. Written as DNA, the CDR3 is TGTGCCAGCAGTCCACTCGGCGGCAAAGATACGCAGTATTTT.

The V and J genes are TRBV6-6 and TRBJ2-2; D is unresolved. Looked up from germline, CDR1 is MNHNY and CDR2 is SVGAGI (reference sequence). CDR3 length: 14 residues. V was cut by 8 bases and J by 0 bases, with 10 bases left in between. DNA of the CDR3: TGTGCCAGCGACGATGCCCCGAACACCGGGGAGCTGTTTTTT. This gives the protein CASDDAPNTGELFF.

This rearrangement joins TRBV6-2 or TRBV6-3 to TRBJ2-1; 7 bases are a match to TRBD2. The DNA matches TRBJ2-7 better at its end, which makes the J call doubtful. The CDR3 covers 15 residues. From germline, CDR1 is MNHEY and CDR2 SVGEGT. The DNA for the CDR3 is TGTGCCAGCATCGGGGGAGGGAGCTCCTACAATGAGCAGTACTTC. Its protein product is CASIGGGSSYNEQYF.

Many counts were recorded for this clonotype. V and J are TRBV7-9 and TRBJ2-6; D gene uncertain. V lost 2 bases and J 1 base, leaving 15 bases between the germline ends. CDR1 is SEHNR, CDR2 FQNEAQ, per germline (reference sequence). The length of the CDR3 is 18 residues. CDR3: CASSLPYVQLSGANVLTF. DNA of the CDR3: TGTGCCAGCAGCTTACCCTACGTACAGCTTTCTGGGGCCAACGTCCTGACTTTC.

As concerns this clonotype: A read error may be the cause here, since a much bigger clone is one base away. The chain has TRBV11-2 and TRBJ2-5; 8 positions match TRBD2. The trim removed 11 bases at V and 1 base at J, leaving 12 bases unmatched. From germline, CDR1 is SGHAT and CDR2 FQNNGV. The CDR3 length is 15 residues. The CDR3 is CAGIPGGGFQETQYF. CDR3 sequence (DNA): TGTGCCGGCATCCCGGGAGGGGGGTTCCAAGAGACCCAGTACTTC.

This clonotype turned up a few times. J is TRBJ1-6 and V is TRBV14, with D unresolved. The germline gives CDR1 SGHDN, CDR2 FVKESK. CDR3 length equals 14 residues. The V gene lost 6 bases and the J gene lost 8 bases, with 14 bases spanning the gap. CDR3 residues: CASRDVPDYSPLHF. The CDR3 DNA is TGTGCCAGCAGGGACGTGCCAGACTATTCACCCCTCCACTTT.

This chain joins TRBV4-1 and TRBJ2-5; TRBD2 matches at 9 bases. The junction had 0 bases not matched to a gene; V was cut back by 1 base and J by 3 bases. This CDR3 has 14 residues. Germline CDR1 is MGHRA and CDR2 is YSYEKL. CDR3 nucleotide sequence: TGCGCCAGCAGCCAAGGACTAGCGGAAGAGACCCAGTACTTC. Protein: CASSQGLAEETQYF.

V usage is TRBV19 and J usage is TRBJ2-1, with 7 bases identical to TRBD2. From germline, CDR1 is LNHDA and CDR2 SQIVND (reference sequence). The CDR3 sequence is 16 residues long. The J segment lost 4 bases and the V segment lost 3 bases, leaving 9 bases of the junction unmatched. This CDR3 reads CASSIGGLADYNEQFF. The CDR3 DNA reads TGTGCCAGTAGTATTGGAGGGCTAGCGGATTACAATGAGCAGTTCTTC. Filled out from reference TRBV19 and TRBJ2-1, the complete variable domain reads DGGITQSPKYLFRKEGQNVTLSCEQNLNHDAMYWYRQDPGQGLRLIYYSQIVNDFQKGDIAEGYSVSREKKESFPLTVTSAQKNPTAFYLCASSIGGLADYNEQFFGPGTRLTVL.